The next 26 T cell receptor beta chains were all read from a single sample in a study of blood T cell repertoires in COVID-19. Sequencing was performed with immunoSEQ multiplex PCR; in TCRdb, only in-frame clones are kept and a portion is missing. This sample has 90,000 to 130,000 clones, with roughly 76% found just once. Sequencing was performed on peripheral blood. These receptors came from a woman aged 60-70 years with acute or convalescent COVID-19.

The chain employs TRBV11-1 and TRBJ1-4; D remains unclear. Trimming took off 2 bases at V and 4 bases at J, with 14 bases between the two ends. CDR3 size: 16 residues. Germline V gene lookup returns CDR1 SGHAT and CDR2 FQDESV (reference sequence). The CDR3 sequence is CASSLIFSGLNEKLFF. The DNA for the CDR3 is TGTGCCAGCAGCTTAATTTTTTCTGGGCTTAATGAAAAACTGTTTTTT.

The chain employs TRBV6-5 and TRBJ1-4; no reliable D call. Germline V gene sequence: CDR1 MNHEY, CDR2 SVGAGI. The CDR3 spans 15 residues. The germline V and J ends were trimmed by 7 bases and 6 bases, with 18 bases remaining between them. The CDR3 sequence: CASKREGVVDEKLFF. The DNA for the CDR3 is TGTGCCAGCAAGAGGGAGGGTGTCGTTGATGAAAAACTGTTTTTT.

Only one count was recorded for this clone. At one boundary the junction diverges from the germline segment, which might be a read error. At the DNA level, this CDR3 is encoded by other sequences in the same sample as well. J is TRBJ2-5 and V is TRBV13; 14 nucleotides align to TRBD2. The CDR3 is 16 amino acids. The germline CDR1 and CDR2 sequences are PRHDT and FYEKMQ (reference sequence). The CDR3 loop reads CASSLRTSGGQETQYF. Written as DNA, the CDR3 is TGCGCCAGCAGCTTAAGGACTAGCGGGGGGCAAGAGACCCAGTACTTC.

A few counts support this clone. This chain joins TRBV27 and TRBJ1-2, with 7 bases identical to TRBD1. V lost 0 bases, J lost 2 bases, and 3 bases stayed unmatched. The CDR3 contains 15 residues. Germline V CDR1 and CDR2: MNHEY, SMNVEV (reference sequence). The CDR3 reads CASSLSPDRNYGYTF. The DNA for the CDR3 is TGTGCCAGCAGTTTATCCCCGGACAGGAACTATGGCTACACCTTC.

The chain is built from TRBV30 and TRBJ1-2, with D possibly matching TRBD1 (6 bases). V gave up 0 bases and J gave up 7 bases, with 12 bases separating them. This CDR3 is built from 13 residues. Germline-derived CDR1 and CDR2 are GTSNPN and SVGIG (reference sequence). This CDR3 is CAWSVTGLFGYTF. The CDR3 DNA follows: TGTGCCTGGAGTGTGACAGGTCTTTTTGGCTACACCTTC.

The chain links TRBV12-3 or TRBV12-4 to TRBJ2-3; weak D call: TRBD2 (5 bases). Trimming pared 6 bases from V and 6 bases from J, leaving 10 bases between. The CDR3 sequence is 12 residues long. CDR3 coding DNA: TGTGCCAGCAGCCGGACGGGGGATACGCAGTATTTT. Protein: CASSRTGDTQYF.

The chain is built from TRBV28 and TRBJ2-1, with D uncertain. Germline V lookup: CDR1 MDHEN, CDR2 SYDVKM. With 2 bases removed from V and 2 bases from J, the gap between germline ends came to 7 bases. The CDR3 has 14 amino acids. CDR3 sequence (DNA): TGTGCCAGCAGTTTAGTAGATACCTACAATGAGCAGTTCTTC. As protein: CASSLVDTYNEQFF. The complete variable domain, with remaining parts taken from reference TRBV28 and TRBJ2-1, reads DVKVTQSSRYLVKRTGEKVFLECVQDMDHENMFWYRQDPGLGLRLIYFSYDVKMKEKGDIPEGYSVSREKKERFSLILESASTNQTSMYLCASSLVDTYNEQFFGPGTRLTVL.

This clone came up a few times. The gene calls are TRBV7-2 and TRBJ1-2; possible D gene TRBD1, 5 bases. Trimming shortened V by 0 bases and J by 4 bases, and 18 bases separated the two germline ends. From germline, CDR1 is SGHTA and CDR2 FQGNSA. CDR3 length equals 17 residues. The CDR3 loop reads CASSLAFGGGASYGYTF. CDR3 nucleotides: TGTGCCAGCAGCTTAGCTTTCGGTGGTGGGGCGTCCTATGGCTACACCTTC.

The chain is built from TRBV6-2 or TRBV6-3 and TRBJ1-2; possible D gene TRBD1, 6 bases. V gave up 6 bases and J gave up 7 bases, with 24 bases separating them. CDR1 and CDR2 (germline): MNHEY, SVGEGT. The CDR3 has 16 amino acids. CDR3 loop: CASSPGGAVSFSGYTF. Written as DNA, the CDR3 is TGTGCCAGCAGCCCTGGGGGGGCAGTCAGTTTCAGTGGCTACACCTTC.

The sample holds many counts of this clone. The V and J genes are TRBV6-1 and TRBJ2-1; D is unresolved. The germline V and J ends were trimmed by 1 base and 9 bases, with 10 bases remaining between them. Germline V gene sequence: CDR1 MNHNS, CDR2 SASEGT. The CDR3 covers 13 residues. CDR3 sequence: CASSEGSLGEQFF. The CDR3 nucleotides are TGTGCCAGCAGTGAAGGGTCTCTCGGTGAGCAGTTCTTC.

This clone was detected once. The V call is TRBV30, the J call TRBJ2-5, with 8 positions matching TRBD2. V gave up 1 base and J gave up 4 bases; unmatched junction bases: 2. The length of the CDR3 is 13 residues. Germline CDR1 reads GTSNPN; CDR2 reads SVGIG (reference sequence). The CDR3 DNA reads as TGTGCCTGGAGTGGGGGACTAGGAGAGACCCAGTACTTC. It encodes CAWSGGLGETQYF.

The chain is built from TRBV14 and TRBJ1-6, with TRBD1 matching over 8 bases. The CDR3 runs to 20 residues. Germline CDR1 is SGHDN and CDR2 is FVKESK. Unmatched junction bases numbered 16, after V lost 3 bases and J lost 3 bases. This CDR3 reads CASSHFVSTGDRFYNSPLHF. The CDR3 nucleotides read TGTGCCAGCAGCCATTTCGTTTCGACAGGGGACCGTTTCTATAATTCACCCCTCCACTTT.

The table lists this clone with many counts. The chain has TRBV3-1 (or the pseudogene TRBV3-2) and TRBJ2-1; perhaps TRBD2 as D (6 bases). CDR1 and CDR2 (germline): LGHDT, YNNKEL (reference sequence). This CDR3 comprises 16 residues. V lost 1 base and J lost 10, with 20 bases in between. The CDR3 DNA sequence: TGTGCCAGCAGCCAAGCCGGAGGGGTAACTGGACGGGAGCAGTTCTTC. Translated: CASSQAGGVTGREQFF.

The chain recombines TRBV18 with TRBJ2-7; a possible D gene is TRBD2 (6 bases). CDR1 KGHSH and CDR2 LQKENI come from the germline V gene. This CDR3 is 13 amino acids long. V shed 5 bases and J shed 2 bases, with 10 bases lying between them. The CDR3 region is CASSTGGTYEQYF. The DNA for the CDR3 is TGTGCCAGCTCAACTGGGGGGACCTACGAGCAGTACTTC.

The gene calls are TRBV5-1 and TRBJ1-6, with D perhaps matching TRBD1 (5 bases). The length of the CDR3 is 13 residues. Germline V CDR1 and CDR2: SGHRS, YFSETQ. The CDR3, as DNA: TGCCCCTGGGGGGGTGGGAAGGAGTCACCCCTCCACTTT. As protein: CPWGGGKESPLHF.

This chain connects TRBV2 to TRBJ1-2; 7 bases agree with TRBD1. Trimming removed 0 bases from V and 8 bases from J; junction bases left unmatched: 6. There are 14 residues in the CDR3. Germline CDR1 reads SNHLY; CDR2 reads FYNNEI. DNA for the CDR3: TGTGCCAGCAGTGAAGCGCGAAGAGGGGGCGGCTACACCTTC. It codes for CASSEARRGGGYTF.

V usage is TRBV9 and J usage is TRBJ2-1; TRBD1 matches 8 bases. Trimming at V came to 0 bases and at J to 2 bases, leaving 4 bases not matched to a gene. This CDR3 has 16 residues. Germline V gene data show CDR1 as SGDLS and CDR2 as YYNGEE. The CDR3 is CASSVAGGTTYNEQFF. CDR3 sequence (DNA): TGTGCCAGCAGCGTAGCAGGGGGCACGACCTACAATGAGCAGTTCTTC.

The chain joins TRBV12-3 or TRBV12-4 to TRBJ1-5; D possibly corresponds to TRBD1 (6 bases). The CDR3 has 13 residues. The V end lost 7 bases, the J end lost 7 bases, and 14 bases lay between the germline ends. CDR3 coding DNA: TGTGCCAGCACTCTAGGGGGGGAACAGCCCCAGCATTTT. Its translation: CASTLGGEQPQHF.

J is TRBJ1-2 and V is TRBV30; a possible D gene is TRBD1 (6 bases). V was cut by 0 bases and J by 8 bases, with 13 bases left in between. The CDR3 loop spans 13 amino acids. Germline values: CDR1 GTSNPN, CDR2 SVGIG (reference sequence). CDR3 protein: CAWSVQGVKGYTF. As DNA, the CDR3 is TGTGCCTGGAGTGTACAGGGAGTTAAGGGCTACACCTTC.

In this sample, this clone turned up once. V usage is TRBV5-4 and J usage is TRBJ1-4, with D possibly being TRBD1 (6 bases). This CDR3 is built from 14 residues. Germline V gives CDR1 SGHNT, CDR2 YYREEE (reference sequence). Trimming removed 2 bases from V and 5 bases from J, with 10 bases in between. CDR3 amino acids: CASSLKGGNEKLFF. CDR3 bases: TGTGCCAGCAGCTTAAAAGGGGGAAATGAAAAACTGTTTTTT.

The DNA of the CDR3 is TGTGCCTGGGACAGGGGAAGCTCCTATAATTCACCCCTCCACTTT. It translates to CAWDRGSSYNSPLHF. The chain combines TRBV30 with TRBJ1-6, with TRBD1 matching 8 bases. V trimming: 5 bases; J trimming: 0 bases; junction bases outside the gene matches: 3. The CDR3 extends over 15 amino acids. Germline loops: CDR1 GTSNPN, CDR2 SVGIG (reference sequence).

The chain links TRBV19 to TRBJ1-5; TRBD1 aligns across 7 bases. V lost 7 bases and J lost 2; bases outside the gene matches: 20. CDR1 LNHDA and CDR2 SQIVND come from the germline V gene (reference sequence). The CDR3 runs to 19 residues. The chain's CDR3 is CASKERETGSDRRNQPQHF. CDR3 in DNA: TGTGCCAGTAAAGAAAGGGAGACAGGGTCCGACCGTCGCAATCAGCCCCAGCATTTT.

The CDR3 DNA is TGTGCCAGCAGCGAACAGGGGGCAGGTTCACCCCTCCACTTT. It specifies CASSEQGAGSPLHF. This chain uses TRBV9 with TRBJ1-6; 9 bases fit TRBD1. V was clipped by 3 bases and J by 9 bases; unmatched bases: 4. Germline V CDR1 and CDR2: SGDLS, YYNGEE. This CDR3 has 14 amino acids.

The V and J genes are TRBV27 and TRBJ1-2; 9 bases fit TRBD1. The germline V gene has CDR1 MNHEY and CDR2 SMNVEV (reference sequence). V was clipped by 4 bases and J by 4 bases; unmatched bases: 10. The CDR3 has 16 amino acids. The CDR3 loop reads CASSSDYRGQVYGYTF. The CDR3 region has the DNA TGTGCCAGCAGTTCCGATTACAGGGGGCAGGTCTATGGCTACACCTTC.

This chain uses TRBV2 with TRBJ2-2; 8 positions agree with TRBD1. Looked up from germline, CDR1 is SNHLY and CDR2 is FYNNEI. The CDR3 is 15 amino acids. J lost 6 bases, V lost 4 bases, and 7 bases had no gene match. The CDR3, as DNA: TGTGCCAGCAGTGCCGGACAGGGAGGCGCCGGGGAGCTGTTTTTT. Protein sequence: CASSAGQGGAGELFF.

The chain couples TRBV11-2 to TRBJ2-1, with unresolved D. The germline gives CDR1 SGHAT, CDR2 FQNNGV. The CDR3 runs to 16 residues. Trimming took off 0 bases at V and 0 bases at J, with 9 bases between the two ends. CDR3 bases: TGTGCCAGCAGCTTAGACCTTAGTAGCTCCTACAATGAGCAGTTCTTC. Translating it yields CASSLDLSSSYNEQFF.